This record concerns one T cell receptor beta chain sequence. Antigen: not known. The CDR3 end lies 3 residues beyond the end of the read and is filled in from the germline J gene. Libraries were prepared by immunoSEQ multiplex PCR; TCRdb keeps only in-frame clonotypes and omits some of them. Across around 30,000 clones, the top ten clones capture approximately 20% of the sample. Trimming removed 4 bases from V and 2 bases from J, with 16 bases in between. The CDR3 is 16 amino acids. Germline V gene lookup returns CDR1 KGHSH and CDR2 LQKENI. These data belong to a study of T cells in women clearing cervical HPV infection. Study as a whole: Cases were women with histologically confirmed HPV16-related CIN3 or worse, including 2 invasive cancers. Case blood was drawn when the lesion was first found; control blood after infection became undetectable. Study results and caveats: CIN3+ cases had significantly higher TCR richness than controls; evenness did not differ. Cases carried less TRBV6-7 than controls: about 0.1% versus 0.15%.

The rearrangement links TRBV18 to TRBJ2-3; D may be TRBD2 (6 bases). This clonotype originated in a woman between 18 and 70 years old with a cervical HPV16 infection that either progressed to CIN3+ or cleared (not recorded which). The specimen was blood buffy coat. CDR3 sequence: CASSRVLIADTDTQYF. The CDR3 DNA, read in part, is TGTGCCAGCTCACGGGTCCTGATAGCGGACACAGATACG.